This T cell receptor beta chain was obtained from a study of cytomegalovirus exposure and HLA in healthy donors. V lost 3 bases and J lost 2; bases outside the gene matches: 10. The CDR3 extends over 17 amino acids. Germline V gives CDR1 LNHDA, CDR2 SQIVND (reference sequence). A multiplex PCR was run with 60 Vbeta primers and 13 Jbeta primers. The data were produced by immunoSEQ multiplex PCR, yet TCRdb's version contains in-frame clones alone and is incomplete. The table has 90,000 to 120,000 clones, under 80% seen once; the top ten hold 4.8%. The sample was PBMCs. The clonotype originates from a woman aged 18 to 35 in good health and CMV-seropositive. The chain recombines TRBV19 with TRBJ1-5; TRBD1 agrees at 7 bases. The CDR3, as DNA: TGTGCCAGTAGTATTAATAGACAGGGAGCGGGCAATCAGCCCCAGCATTTT. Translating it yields CASSINRQGAGNQPQHF.